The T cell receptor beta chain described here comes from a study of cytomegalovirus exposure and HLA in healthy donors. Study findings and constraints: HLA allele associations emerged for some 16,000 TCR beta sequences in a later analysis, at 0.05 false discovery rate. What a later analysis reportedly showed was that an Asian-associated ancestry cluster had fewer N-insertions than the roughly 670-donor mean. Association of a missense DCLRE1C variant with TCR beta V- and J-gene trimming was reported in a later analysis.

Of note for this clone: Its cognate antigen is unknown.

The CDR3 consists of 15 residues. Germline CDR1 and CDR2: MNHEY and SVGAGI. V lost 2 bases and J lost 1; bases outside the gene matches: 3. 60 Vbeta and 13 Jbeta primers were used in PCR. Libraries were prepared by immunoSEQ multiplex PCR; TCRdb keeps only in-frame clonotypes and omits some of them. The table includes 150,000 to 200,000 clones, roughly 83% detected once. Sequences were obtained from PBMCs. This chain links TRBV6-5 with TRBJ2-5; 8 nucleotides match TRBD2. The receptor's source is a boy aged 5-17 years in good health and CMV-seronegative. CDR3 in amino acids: CASSYGGGSQETQYF. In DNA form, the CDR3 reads TGTGCCAGCAGTTACGGCGGGGGGTCCCAAGAGACCCAGTACTTC.